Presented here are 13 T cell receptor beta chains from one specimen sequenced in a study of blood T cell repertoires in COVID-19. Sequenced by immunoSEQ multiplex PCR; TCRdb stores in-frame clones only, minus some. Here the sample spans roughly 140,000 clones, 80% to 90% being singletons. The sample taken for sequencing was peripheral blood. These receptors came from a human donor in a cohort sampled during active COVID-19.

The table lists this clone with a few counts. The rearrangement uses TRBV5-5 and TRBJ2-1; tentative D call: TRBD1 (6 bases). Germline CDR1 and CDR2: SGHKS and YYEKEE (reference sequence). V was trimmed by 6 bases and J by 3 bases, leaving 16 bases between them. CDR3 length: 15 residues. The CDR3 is CASNFQTGYYNEQFF. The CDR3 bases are TGTGCCAGCAACTTCCAGACAGGATACTACAATGAGCAGTTCTTC.

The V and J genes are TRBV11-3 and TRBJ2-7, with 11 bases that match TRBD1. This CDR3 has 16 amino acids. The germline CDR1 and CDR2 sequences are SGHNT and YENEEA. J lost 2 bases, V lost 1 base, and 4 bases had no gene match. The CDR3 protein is CASSLAGQGGTYEQYF. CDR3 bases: TGTGCCAGCAGCTTAGCGGGACAGGGGGGAACCTACGAGCAGTACTTC.

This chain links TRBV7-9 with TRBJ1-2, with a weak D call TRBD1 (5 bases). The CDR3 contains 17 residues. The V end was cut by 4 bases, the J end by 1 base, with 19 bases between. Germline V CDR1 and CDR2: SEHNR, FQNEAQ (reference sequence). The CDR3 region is CASSSAWGENNNYGYTF. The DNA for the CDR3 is TGTGCCAGCAGCTCCGCCTGGGGGGAAAACAATAACTATGGCTACACCTTC.

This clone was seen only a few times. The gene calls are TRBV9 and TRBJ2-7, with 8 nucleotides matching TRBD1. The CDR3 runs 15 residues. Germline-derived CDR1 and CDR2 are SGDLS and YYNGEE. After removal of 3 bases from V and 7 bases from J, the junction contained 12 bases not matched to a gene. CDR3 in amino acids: CASSETGQAEEEQYF. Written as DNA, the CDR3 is TGTGCCAGCAGCGAGACGGGACAGGCCGAGGAGGAGCAGTACTTC.

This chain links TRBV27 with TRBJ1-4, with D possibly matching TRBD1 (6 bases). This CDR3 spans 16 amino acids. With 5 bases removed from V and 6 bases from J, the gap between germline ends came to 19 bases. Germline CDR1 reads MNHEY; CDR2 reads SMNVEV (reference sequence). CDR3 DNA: TGTGCCAGCAGTCCGTCCAACAGGGCTGGTTATGAAAAACTGTTTTTT. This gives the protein CASSPSNRAGYEKLFF.

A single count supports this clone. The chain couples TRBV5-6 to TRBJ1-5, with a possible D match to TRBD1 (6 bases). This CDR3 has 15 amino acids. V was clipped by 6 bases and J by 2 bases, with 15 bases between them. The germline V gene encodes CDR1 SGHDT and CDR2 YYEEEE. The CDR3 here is CASTIGGFGNQPQHF. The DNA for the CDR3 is TGTGCCAGCACCATAGGGGGTTTTGGCAATCAGCCCCAGCATTTT.

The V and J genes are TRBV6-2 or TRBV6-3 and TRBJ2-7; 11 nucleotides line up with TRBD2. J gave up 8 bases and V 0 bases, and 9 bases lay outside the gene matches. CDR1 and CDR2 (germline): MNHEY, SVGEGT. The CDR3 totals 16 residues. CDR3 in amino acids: CASSYSGTSGTTKQYF. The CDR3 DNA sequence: TGTGCCAGCAGTTACTCTGGGACTAGCGGTACTACGAAGCAGTACTTC.

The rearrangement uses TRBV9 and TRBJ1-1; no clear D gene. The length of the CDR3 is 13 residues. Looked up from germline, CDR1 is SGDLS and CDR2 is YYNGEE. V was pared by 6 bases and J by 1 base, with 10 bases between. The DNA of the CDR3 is TGTGCCAGCACCCCTTCCTGGAACACTGAAGCTTTCTTT. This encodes CASTPSWNTEAFF.

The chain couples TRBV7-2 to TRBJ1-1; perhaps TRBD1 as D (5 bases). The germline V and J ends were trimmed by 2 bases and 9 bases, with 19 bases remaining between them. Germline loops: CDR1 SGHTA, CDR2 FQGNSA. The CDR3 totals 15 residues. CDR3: CASSLNSATGEKAFF. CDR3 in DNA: TGTGCCAGCAGCTTAAATTCCGCGACGGGGGAGAAAGCTTTCTTT.

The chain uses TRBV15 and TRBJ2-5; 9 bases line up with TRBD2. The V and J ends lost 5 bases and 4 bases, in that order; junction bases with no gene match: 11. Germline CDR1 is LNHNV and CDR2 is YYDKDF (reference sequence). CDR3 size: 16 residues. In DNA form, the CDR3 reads TGTGCCACCAGCCCCCCGAAGGCGGGGGGGCTAGAGACCCAGTACTTC. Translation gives CATSPPKAGGLETQYF.

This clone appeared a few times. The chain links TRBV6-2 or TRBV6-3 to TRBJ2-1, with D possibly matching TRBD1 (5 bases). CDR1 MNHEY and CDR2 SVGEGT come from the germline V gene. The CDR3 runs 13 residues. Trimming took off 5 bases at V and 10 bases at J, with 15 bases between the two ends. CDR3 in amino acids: CASSQAGYGEQFF. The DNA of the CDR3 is TGTGCCAGCAGTCAAGCAGGGTATGGGGAGCAGTTCTTC.

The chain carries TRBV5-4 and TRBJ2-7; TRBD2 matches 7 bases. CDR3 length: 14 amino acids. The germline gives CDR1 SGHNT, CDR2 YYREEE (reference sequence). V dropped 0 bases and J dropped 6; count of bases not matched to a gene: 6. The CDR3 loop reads CASSLAGGGAEQYF. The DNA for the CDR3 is TGTGCCAGCAGCTTGGCGGGGGGAGGGGCCGAGCAGTACTTC.

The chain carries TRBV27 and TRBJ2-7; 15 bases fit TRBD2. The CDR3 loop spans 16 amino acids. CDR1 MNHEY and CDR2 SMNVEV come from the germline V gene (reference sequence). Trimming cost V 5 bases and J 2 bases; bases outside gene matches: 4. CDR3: CASSPGTSGGTYEQYF. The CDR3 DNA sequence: TGTGCCAGCAGTCCGGGGACTAGCGGGGGGACCTACGAGCAGTACTTC.